This TCR beta chain appears in the sequencing data of a study of cytomegalovirus exposure and HLA in healthy donors (dated by TCRdb to 2015 to 2018). Regarding the research as a whole: An earlier analysis of some 500 of the donors reported approximately 300 Gb of sequence data and approximately 110 million unique TCR beta sequences from 150 million to 200 million T cells. Rather than using new phenotypic data, the later analysis identified candidate immune exposures from TCR beta sequences and from how often those sequences occurred across donors. Among the approximately 430 genotyped donors, 81% belonged to the genetic ancestry cluster associated with self-reported Caucasian donors. A few DR-DQ haplotypes were treated as single units for association and clustering because of strong linkage in the cohort. An earlier analysis of roughly 580 of the donors used high-throughput TCR beta sequencing to judge whether each TCR beta V gene segment behaved as functional or pseudogenic. Typing coverage varied by locus: about 620-640 donors for A, B, C, DRB1 and DQB1; roughly 520 for DQA1; around 570 for DPA1; approximately 450 for DPB1. Every discovery cohort repertoire had been produced on one sequencing platform. In addition to the first cohort of 666 subjects, a separate validation cohort of 120 different subjects was used. Both class I and class II loci were covered by HLA typing, at four-digit resolution. Among a few hundred genotyped donors of the cohort, an average of roughly 240,000 unique TCR beta nucleotide sequences were sequenced per donor, around 20% of them non-productive. About 300 gigabases of sequencing data and around 80 million unique TCR sequences made up an early release that covered around 640 HLA-typed donors. High-throughput TCR immunosequencing, statistical association of individual TCRs with disease status, and machine learning were combined to predict cytomegalovirus infection status. Donor age, sex, ethnicity and CMV serostatus were compiled together with the repertoire data. The aim of the study was to test whether cataloging public T cell receptors could identify signatures of past pathogen exposure. A later analysis re-examined previously published TCR beta repertoires from 500 to 700 donors and added high-resolution HLA genotyping to investigate patterns of TCR occurrence. A later genetic analysis used genome-wide SNP genotypes for about 60% of the roughly 700 donors, treating that subset as a discovery cohort. The study used immunosequencing to profile the T cell repertoires of some 600 subjects and linked those repertoires to cytomegalovirus serostatus. The paper as a whole reports these results and caveats: Compared with equally common non-associated chains, HLA-associated TCR beta chains in a later analysis were more clonally expanded and had lower generation probabilities. A later analysis found that TCR association rates varied across HLA loci, with DRB1 alleles showing the most associated TCRs and HLA-C alleles the fewest. Correlated functional status among segregating V segments might be attributable to linkage disequilibrium, but an unknown experimental factor could not be ruled out. Sequencing depth was assumed to be roughly uniform across donors in the presence/absence analyses, though that assumption may not hold. A later genetic analysis associated a missense DCLRE1C variant with V-gene and J-gene trimming of TCR beta chains, and an independent cohort replicated the association. The study gave a list of 150 to 200 TCR beta chains associated with cytomegalovirus. The authors suggested that the approach could potentially be generalized to other disease states and immunological phenotypes. A later analysis reported that several top co-occurrence clusters appeared linked to parvovirus B19, influenza, CMV and Epstein-Barr virus. A cluster of highly shared sequence variants was judged likely to represent a technical artifact of the sequencing pipeline. Immune exposure information for the cohort was limited to CMV serostatus. In a later analysis, most CMV-associated TCR beta chains were found to appear HLA-restricted, with HLA associations seemingly driven largely by CMV exposure. Only TCR beta chains were sequenced in this cohort, and the absence of alpha or paired-chain data limited detectable features. Strong co-occurrence of HLA alleles, especially DR and DQ, made assigning TCR associations to individual alleles difficult. A few of the identified cytomegalovirus-associated TCR beta chains were confirmed in vitro to be specific for cytomegalovirus antigens. In an earlier analysis of 587 of the donors, most TCR beta V segments appeared in productive rearrangements about 87% or about 30% of the time, broadly matching IMGT annotations. A later genetic analysis reported fewer N-insertions in productive TCRs among donors in an Asian-associated ancestry cluster than the roughly 620-donor mean. A further reported finding was that TCR beta sequences accurately predicted the HLA-A and HLA-B alleles for most subjects in the first cohort. Over 15 rarely observed V segments, including chromosome 9 orphons, were excluded from the earlier analysis of approximately 600 of the donors because counts were too low. The 87-base-pair reads could not distinguish some IMGT-functional V segments, including TRBV6-2 and TRBV6-3, so those segments were excluded. In a later analysis, around 17,000 TCR beta sequences were associated with specific HLA alleles at a false discovery rate of 0.05. Because some donors lacked HLA typing at each locus, the association tests relied only on the typed subset. In both the original and validation cohorts, the classifier was reported to diagnose cytomegalovirus status with high specificity and sensitivity. Across donors, most TCR sequences were observed very rarely, whereas some public TCRs were present in many individuals.

About this clone: There is no known antigen for this receptor. Base qualities are not at hand, and no much larger clone is one base apart.

Libraries were prepared through the immunoSEQ multiplex PCR assay. The multiplex PCR relied on a mix of 60 forward primers for TCR Vbeta segments and 13 reverse primers for TCR Jbeta segments. A multiplex PCR assay on genomic DNA amplified the CDR3 region of rearranged TCR beta genes. The amplified TCR beta libraries were sequenced on the Illumina HiSeq System as 87-base-pair reads. In the original analysis: Across the 600 to 700 repertoires, a later analysis counted 60 million to 90 million unique TCR beta chains, roughly 11 million of which were shared by at least two donors. To remove PCR and sequencing errors, raw reads were error-corrected and collapsed into unique sequences using a nearest-neighbor algorithm that merged closely related sequences. V, D and J gene segments were assigned by aligning CDR3 sequences to IMGT reference sequences. Each retained sequence needed at least a six-nucleotide match to both a V gene segment and a J gene segment. A rearrangement was called productive if the CDR3 had no stop codons and remained in frame with V and J, and every other rearrangement was called non-productive. Following IMGT convention, CDR3 was defined as the stretch from the second conserved V-encoded cysteine up to the conserved J-encoded phenylalanine. In an earlier analysis of around 640 of the donors, sequences lacking an unambiguous match to a single V gene segment were excluded. In an earlier analysis of around 590 of the donors, a V segment was called functional when productive rearrangements were above 56.7%, and segregating when the standard deviation between donors exceeded 5%. A statistical classification framework was developed to diagnose cytomegalovirus status using the catalog of TCR beta chain sequences. In a later analysis, V and J genes were assigned by comparing TCR nucleotide sequences against IMGT/GENE-DB human TR gene sequences. The TCRdist pipeline was used in a later analysis to assign CDR3 sequences and most-parsimonious VDJ recombination scenarios. In a later analysis, each TCR beta chain was defined by its CDR3 amino acid sequence together with its V-gene family, and reads without a unique V-gene family were excluded. To address suspected cross-contamination and a sequencing artifact, a later analysis removed roughly 580 highly shared, low-generation-probability nucleotide sequences. A later analysis calculated a clonal expansion index for each public chain from normalized within-repertoire ranks of inferred template counts. In a later analysis, generation probabilities were computed using a VDJ recombination model fitted to out-of-frame rearrangements, and the results were checked against IGoR. In a later analysis, TCR-TCR, TCR-HLA and TCR-CMV co-occurrence was scored with hypergeometric tests, and a repertoire-size bias correction was applied to TCR pairs. In a later analysis, false discovery rates were estimated by permuting HLA or CMV assignments 20 times. A later analysis grouped co-occurring TCRs with DBSCAN, adding TCRdist sequence similarity when clustering within HLA-allele-positive subsets. Repertoires with fewer than 30,000 or more than 120,000 public chains, plus five repertoires with anomalous nucleotide sharing, were excluded from co-occurrence clustering. Held by TCRdb, this immuneACCESS table contains in-frame sequences only and omits some clones. Under half of the omission traces to an unresolved V gene where checked; the cause of the rest is unknown. V, J and clone size derive from that table, while D and trimming were established from the DNA sequence. For this sample there are over 200,000 clones; almost 85% appear just once. Approximately 0.62% of the sample is held by the ten biggest clonotypes.

V is pared back by 3 bases and J by 5 bases, with 8 bases lying between the germline termini. The CDR3, cysteine through phenylalanine, is 13 amino acids long. Of the read, only the CDR3 DNA is kept; its 39 bases are in frame from base 1. According to the germline V gene, CDR1 reads SNHLY and CDR2 reads FYNNEI. The cohort consisted of hundreds of healthy bone marrow donors. At the time of sampling, all cohort members were nominally healthy, though unrecorded immune exposures were likely present. The donor was CMV seronegative and belonged to the group of 350 to 400 seronegative cohort members. A peripheral blood sample was collected from each donor, and TCR beta sequencing was performed on peripheral blood mononuclear cells. The Qiagen DNeasy Blood Extraction Kit was used to extract genomic DNA from the blood cell samples.

The sample taken for sequencing was PBMCs. The clonotype originates from a woman aged 40 to 50 in good health and CMV-seronegative. The V and J genes are TRBV2 and TRBJ2-1; TRBD1 is perhaps the D gene, given 6 matching bases. The DNA sequence is as follows: TGTGCCAGCAGTGATACAGGGAACAATGAGCAGTTCTTC. This codes for CASSDTGNNEQFF.